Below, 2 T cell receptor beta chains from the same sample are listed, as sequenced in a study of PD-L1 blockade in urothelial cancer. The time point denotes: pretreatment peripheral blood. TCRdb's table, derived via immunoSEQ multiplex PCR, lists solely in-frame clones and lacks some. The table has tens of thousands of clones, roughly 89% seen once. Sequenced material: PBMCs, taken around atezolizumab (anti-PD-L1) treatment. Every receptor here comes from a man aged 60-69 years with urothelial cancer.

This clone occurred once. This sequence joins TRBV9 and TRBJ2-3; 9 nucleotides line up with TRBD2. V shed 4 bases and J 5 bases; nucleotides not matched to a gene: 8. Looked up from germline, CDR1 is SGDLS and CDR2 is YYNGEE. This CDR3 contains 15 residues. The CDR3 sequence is CASSPLSGSGDTQYF. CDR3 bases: TGTGCCAGCAGCCCACTTAGCGGGAGTGGAGATACGCAGTATTTT.

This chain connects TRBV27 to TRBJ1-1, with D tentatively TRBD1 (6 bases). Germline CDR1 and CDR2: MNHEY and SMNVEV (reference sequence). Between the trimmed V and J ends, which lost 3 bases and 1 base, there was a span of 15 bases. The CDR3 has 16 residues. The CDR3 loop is CASSLVREGGNTEAFF. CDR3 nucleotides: TGTGCCAGCAGTTTGGTCAGGGAAGGGGGGAACACTGAAGCTTTCTTT.